These 25 T cell receptor beta chains came from one sample sequenced in a study of blood T cell repertoires in COVID-19. The repertoire was sequenced with immunoSEQ multiplex PCR; TCRdb's copy has only in-frame clones and lacks some. The sample includes 30,000 or so clones, under 90% seen only once; the top ten take approximately 3.5%. The material sequenced was peripheral blood. The receptor set was obtained from a man in his forties or fifties with acute or convalescent COVID-19.

The rearrangement uses TRBV19 and TRBJ1-1; 9 bases match TRBD1. CDR1 and CDR2 from the germline V gene are LNHDA and SQIVND (reference sequence). The CDR3 is made up of 13 amino acids. V was clipped by 6 bases and J by 7 bases; unmatched bases: 6. The CDR3 DNA follows: TGTGCCAGTAGGAGGACAGGGGATGATGAAGCTTTCTTT. This encodes CASRRTGDDEAFF.

The J gene is TRBJ1-5, the V gene TRBV5-1; D is unresolved. The germline gives CDR1 SGHRS, CDR2 YFSETQ. This CDR3 comprises 13 residues. V shed 2 bases and J shed 6 bases, with 9 bases lying between them. DNA of the CDR3: TGCGCCAGCAGCTTAACCCCGGGTCAGCCCCAGCATTTT. Translation gives CASSLTPGQPQHF.

V and J are TRBV7-6 and TRBJ2-7; TRBD2 agrees at 10 bases. V gave up 5 bases and J gave up 6 bases; unmatched junction bases: 4. The germline V gene has CDR1 SGHVS and CDR2 FNYEAQ. CDR3 length equals 13 residues. The CDR3 DNA reads as TGTGCCAGCAGCGAAAGCGGGGGGGGCGAGCAGTACTTC. Its translation: CASSESGGGEQYF.

This chain uses TRBV11-3 with TRBJ1-2; D is unresolved. V dropped 7 bases and J dropped 4 bases, with 25 bases sitting between them. Germline CDR1 and CDR2: SGHNT and YENEEA. This CDR3 comprises 17 residues. The CDR3 sequence is CASTSLRLVRVRYGYTF. The CDR3 nucleotides are TGTGCCAGCACCTCCCTGCGTCTCGTGAGGGTTCGCTATGGCTACACCTTC.

The V and J genes are TRBV19 and TRBJ1-5; no firm D call. Trimming took 5 bases from V and 4 from J, leaving 9 bases between them. The CDR3 is 13 residues long. CDR1 LNHDA and CDR2 SQIVND come from the germline V gene (reference sequence). This chain's CDR3 is CASSSVLNQPQHF. CDR3 nucleotides: TGTGCCAGTAGTTCAGTCCTTAATCAGCCCCAGCATTTT.

This clone was seen once. This chain uses TRBV9 with TRBJ1-5; the D is unclear. The V end lost 4 bases, the J end lost 3 bases, and 11 bases lay between the germline ends. This CDR3 contains 14 residues. The germline CDR1 and CDR2 sequences are SGDLS and YYNGEE. This chain's CDR3 is CASSPEPNNQPQHF. CDR3 DNA sequence: TGTGCCAGCAGCCCAGAACCCAACAATCAGCCCCAGCATTTT.

V and J are TRBV7-8 and TRBJ2-2; 8 bases are shared with TRBD1. The germline V gene has CDR1 SGHVS and CDR2 FQNEAQ. The CDR3 runs to 14 residues. V lost 6 bases to trimming and J lost 4 bases; unmatched junction nucleotides: 4. The CDR3 is CASSKDRVTGELFF. In nucleotides, the CDR3 is TGTGCCAGCAGTAAGGACAGGGTCACCGGGGAGCTGTTTTTT.

The chain recombines TRBV5-1 with TRBJ2-7, with TRBD2 matching 13 bases. The V gene's germline CDR1 is SGHRS and CDR2 YFSETQ. This CDR3 is built from 15 residues. With V trimmed by 3 bases and J by 2 bases, 2 bases remained unmatched. This chain's CDR3 is CASSYGLAGAYEQYF. The CDR3 DNA reads as TGCGCCAGCAGCTACGGACTAGCGGGGGCCTACGAGCAGTACTTC. The complete variable domain, with remaining parts taken from reference TRBV5-1 and TRBJ2-7, reads KAGVTQTPRYLIKTRGQQVTLSCSPISGHRSVSWYQQTPGQGLQFLFEYFSETQRNKGNFPGRFSGRQFSNSRSEMNVSTLELGDSALYLCASSYGLAGAYEQYFGPGTRLTVT.

The genes are TRBV7-9 and TRBJ2-7; TRBD2 is a possible D gene (5 bases). This CDR3 comprises 12 residues. Between the trimmed V and J ends, which lost 4 bases and 7 bases, there was a span of 11 bases. Looked up from germline, CDR1 is SEHNR and CDR2 is FQNEAQ (reference sequence). CDR3 in amino acids: CASSYPGSEQYF. The DNA of the CDR3 is TGTGCCAGCAGCTACCCGGGGTCTGAGCAGTACTTC.

The rearrangement uses TRBV28 and TRBJ2-1; 8 positions match TRBD2. In germline, CDR1 is MDHEN, CDR2 SYDVKM. The junction had 8 bases not matched to a gene; V was cut back by 6 bases and J by 7 bases. This CDR3 is 14 amino acids long. CDR3 sequence reads: CASSRRASGNEQFF. Written as DNA, the CDR3 is TGTGCCAGCAGCCGACGAGCTAGCGGGAATGAGCAGTTCTTC.

This clone came up once. The J gene is TRBJ2-3, the V gene TRBV13; 14 nucleotides agree with TRBD2. The CDR3 sequence is 20 residues long. Germline CDR1 and CDR2: PRHDT and FYEKMQ (reference sequence). Trimming cost V 3 bases and J 4 bases; bases outside gene matches: 15. In DNA, the CDR3 is TGTGCCAGCAGCTTCACCTACAGGACTAGCGGGGGGCCGGAAGCAGATACGCAGTATTTT. As protein: CASSFTYRTSGGPEADTQYF.

This chain uses TRBV19 with TRBJ1-2; a possible D gene is TRBD1 (6 bases). The germline gives CDR1 LNHDA, CDR2 SQIVND (reference sequence). The CDR3 has 13 residues. The germline V and J ends were trimmed by 7 bases and 4 bases, with 13 bases remaining between them. CDR3 protein: CASTVQGGYGYTF. In nucleotides, the CDR3 is TGTGCCAGTACCGTACAGGGTGGCTATGGCTACACCTTC.

The rearrangement joins TRBV29-1 to TRBJ1-1, with TRBD1 as a possible D gene (5 bases). Trimming pared 5 bases from V and 0 bases from J, leaving 16 bases between. The CDR3 is made up of 15 amino acids. Germline V gene lookup returns CDR1 SQVTM and CDR2 ANQGSEA. CDR3 sequence (DNA): TGCAGCGTTCCCCGGCGGGGGGGAATGAACACTGAAGCTTTCTTT. Amino acids: CSVPRRGGMNTEAFF.

This rearrangement joins TRBV25-1 to TRBJ1-5; 10 nucleotides align to TRBD1. CDR3 length: 15 amino acids. CDR1 and CDR2 from the germline V gene are MGHDK and SYGVNS. V lost 4 bases to trimming and J lost 6 bases; unmatched junction nucleotides: 6. This chain's CDR3 is CASSGTGGVSQPQHF. CDR3 bases: TGTGCCAGCAGTGGGACAGGGGGAGTTAGTCAGCCCCAGCATTTT.

The chain joins TRBV12-3 or TRBV12-4 to TRBJ1-2; TRBD1 agrees at 7 bases. The CDR3 totals 12 residues. The V and J ends lost 6 bases and 6 bases, in that order; junction bases with no gene match: 4. Written as DNA, the CDR3 is TGTGCCAGCAGCCCGCAGGGGGATGGCTACACCTTC. Its protein is CASSPQGDGYTF.

The chain links TRBV28 to TRBJ2-7, with D possibly TRBD1 on 6 matching bases. Germline CDR1 reads MDHEN; CDR2 reads SYDVKM. Trimming left V 7 bases short and J 7 bases short, with 17 bases between. The CDR3 extends over 13 amino acids. The CDR3, as DNA: TGTGCCAGCAAACAGGGTATGAAGGGGGAGCAGTACTTC. It codes for CASKQGMKGEQYF.

This sequence joins TRBV15 and TRBJ1-6; D remains ambiguous. The CDR3 spans 15 residues. CDR1 and CDR2 (germline): LNHNV, YYDKDF (reference sequence). Trimming took off 0 bases at V and 9 bases at J, with 12 bases between the two ends. This CDR3 reads CATSRDRGFRSPLHF. The CDR3 coding sequence is TGTGCCACCAGCAGAGATCGGGGTTTCCGTTCACCCCTCCACTTT. Filled out from reference TRBV15 and TRBJ1-6, the complete variable domain reads DAMVIQNPRYQVTQFGKPVTLSCSQTLNHNVMYWYQQKSSQAPKLLFHYYDKDFNNEADTPDNFQSRRPNTSFCFLDIRSPGLGDTAMYLCATSRDRGFRSPLHFGNGTRLTVT.

The rearrangement uses TRBV4-2 and TRBJ2-7, with 9 positions matching TRBD1. Germline loops: CDR1 LGHNA, CDR2 YNFKEQ. V dropped 4 bases and J dropped 5; count of bases not matched to a gene: 15. The CDR3 loop spans 17 amino acids. The CDR3: CASSPPMGTGYFHEQYF. CDR3 nucleotides: TGTGCCAGCAGCCCCCCGATGGGGACAGGGTATTTTCACGAGCAGTACTTC.

This chain links TRBV5-1 with TRBJ1-5; no definite D call. Germline assignment: CDR1 SGHRS and CDR2 YFSETQ. V dropped 0 bases and J dropped 3 bases, with 10 bases sitting between them. There are 15 residues in the CDR3. Written as DNA, the CDR3 is TGCGCCAGCAGCTTGGACCCAGGCCCCAATCAGCCCCAGCATTTT. This gives the protein CASSLDPGPNQPQHF.

This chain joins TRBV6-5 and TRBJ2-5; 8 bases are a match to TRBD2. Trimming cost V 2 bases and J 5 bases; bases outside gene matches: 7. The CDR3 length is 15 residues. Germline CDR1 is MNHEY and CDR2 is SVGAGI. In DNA form, the CDR3 reads TGTGCCAGCAGTTACCAGCGGGGGAGAGGTGAGACCCAGTACTTC. Translating gives CASSYQRGRGETQYF.

J is TRBJ1-1 and V is TRBV18; TRBD1 is a possible D gene (5 bases). The V end lost 3 bases, the J end lost 6 bases, and 14 bases lay between the germline ends. The CDR3 runs to 14 residues. Germline V gene data show CDR1 as KGHSH and CDR2 as LQKENI. This chain's CDR3 is CASSPARVGSEAFF. DNA of the CDR3: TGTGCCAGCTCACCGGCCAGGGTGGGCTCTGAAGCTTTCTTT.

The chain joins TRBV9 to TRBJ2-5, with 10 bases aligning to TRBD2. V dropped 6 bases and J dropped 5; count of bases not matched to a gene: 10. The CDR3 contains 15 residues. The germline gives CDR1 SGDLS, CDR2 YYNGEE. The CDR3 spells CASTASGGIGETQYF. DNA of the CDR3: TGTGCCAGCACGGCTAGCGGGGGTATAGGGGAGACCCAGTACTTC.

This clone was found a few times. This rearrangement joins TRBV11-2 to TRBJ1-1, with 7 positions matching TRBD1. In germline, CDR1 is SGHAT, CDR2 FQNNGV. The CDR3 is 15 amino acids. The V and J ends lost 3 bases and 4 bases, in that order; junction bases with no gene match: 8. The CDR3 sequence: CASSLTGSRATEAFF. The CDR3 region has the DNA TGTGCCAGCAGCTTGACAGGGAGCCGAGCCACTGAAGCTTTCTTT.

V is TRBV28 and J is TRBJ2-5, with 9 bases aligning to TRBD2. V lost 7 bases, J lost 2 bases, and 2 bases stayed unmatched. Germline V gene lookup returns CDR1 MDHEN and CDR2 SYDVKM. The CDR3 is 13 residues long. CDR3 region: CASNLAGQETQYF. The CDR3, as DNA: TGTGCCAGCAACCTAGCGGGACAAGAGACCCAGTACTTC.

The genes are TRBV10-3 and TRBJ1-6; D uncertain. The CDR3 consists of 11 residues. V was cut by 10 bases and J by 10 bases, with 11 bases left in between. Germline V gene data show CDR1 as ENHRY and CDR2 as SYGVKD. For the CDR3, the DNA is TGTGCCAACGACTTACTATCACCCCTCCACTTT. Translation: CANDLLSPLHF.